This TCR beta chain was documented in a study of blood T cell repertoires in COVID-19. V gave up 4 bases and J gave up 7 bases, with 16 bases separating them. The length of the CDR3 is 15 residues. Per the germline V gene, CDR1 is LNHDA and CDR2 is SQIVND (reference sequence). The table came from immunoSEQ multiplex PCR; TCRdb's copy has only in-frame clones and leaves some out. The repertoire includes roughly 150,000 clones, 70% to 80% of them detected once, and 7% to 10% sits in the top ten. The sample comprised peripheral blood. The chain combines TRBV19 with TRBJ1-4; possible D gene TRBD1, 5 bases. This sequence was found in a woman aged 60-75 years with COVID-19, enrolled during active disease. The CDR3 spells CASSKGRGSGEKLFF. The CDR3 DNA follows: TGTGCCAGTAGTAAGGGGAGGGGCAGTGGTGAAAAACTGTTTTTT.